This T cell receptor (beta chain) came from a study of response to subunit inactivated influenza vaccine. TCRdb reprocessed the RT-PCR reads with MiXCR, giving one entry per CDR3 protein. The table records approximately 700,000 distinct CDR3 sequences, approximately 14% of them present only once. There are a few counts of this clonotype. Germline CDR1 and CDR2: SGHTA and FQGNSA. V trimming: 8 bases; J trimming: 5 bases; junction bases outside the gene matches: 5. The CDR3 covers 13 residues. The TCR was taken from a man aged 50 to 60 who received an inactivated influenza vaccine. The chain has TRBV7-2 and TRBJ1-5; 8 bases map to TRBD1. The sequencing used PBMCs from blood, collected 14 to 15 days before vaccination. DNA for the CDR3: TGTGCCAGCTCCGAACAGGGGGATCAGCCCCAGCATTTT. Translation gives CASSEQGDQPQHF. Full variable domain (missing parts from reference TRBV7-2 and TRBJ1-5): GAGVSQSPSNKVTEKGKDVELRCDPISGHTALYWYRQSLGQGLEFLIYFQGNSAPDKSGLPSDRFSAERTGGSVSTLTIQRTQQEDSAVYLCASSEQGDQPQHFGDGTRLSIL.